The present T cell receptor beta chain was sequenced within a study of blood T cell repertoires in COVID-19 (dated by TCRdb to the early 2020s). Some background on the complete study: The collaborator samples originated in the United States, Italy and Spain and spanned the acute and convalescent phases of COVID-19. The prospective study material was composed of cDNA or gDNA derived from T cells, B-cell-depleted T cells, or PBMCs. Deeply sampled blood TCRbeta repertoires from subjects exposed to, actively infected with, or recovered from COVID-19 were included in the dataset. A freely available public database, intended as a resource for researchers studying the immune response to SARS-CoV-2, is where the repertoires were released. Samples came from the ongoing ImmuneRACE study (first 160 participants) plus 1,254 subjects from 6 global collaborators. The sample metadata nearly always contained a de-identified subject ID, COVID-19 status, age in years and sex. Where available, HLA class I and class II types were taken from metadata supplied by the sample provider and were not determined by assay-based typing. What the study reported, not specific to this receptor: The quantity of clinical and demographic metadata differed by source and by participant and was supplied without curation.

The germline V gene (reference sequence) sets CDR1 to SEHNR and CDR2 to FQNEAQ. Reading from cysteine to phenylalanine, the CDR3 counts 13 amino acids. Just the 39-base CDR3 DNA is kept, in frame starting at base 1. Trimming takes 8 bases from V and 6 bases from J, and the germline ends sit 11 bases apart. The immunoSEQ Assay, a bias-controlled multiplex PCR, was used to amplify TCRbeta CDR3 regions from genomic DNA. Per the original workflow: The number of nucleated cells in each sample was estimated by amplification of reference gene primers within the assay. To quantify the absolute abundance of each unique TCRbeta CDR3 rearrangement, sequence reads were collapsed and filtered. For each sample, productive Simpson clonality was calculated as the square root of Simpson's diversity index across productive rearrangements. TCRdb limited this immuneACCESS table to in-frame rearrangements with V and J called. A share of clones is missing; checked studies link under half to unresolved V genes, and the rest is unexplained. V and J calls and clone size are given by that table; D and trimming were obtained from the DNA. Counted in this sample were almost 250,000 clones; around nine tenths of them appeared once. The ten largest account for approximately 3.7% of the sample.

Comments on this clone: Its recognized antigen is unknown. Qualities for individual bases were not recorded, and no much larger clone is one base off.

Participants in the prospective study were aged 18 to 89 years, lived in 20 to 25 United States geographic areas, and enrolled through a virtual design. In the prospective study, participants were assigned to cohorts based on the clinical history participants reported in a screening survey and a study questionnaire. Recovered participants in ImmuneRACE Cohort 3 were defined by two consecutive negative NP/OP PCR tests, clearance by a healthcare professional, or resolution of symptoms. In the prospective study, whole blood, serum and a nasopharyngeal or oropharyngeal swab were collected from each participant by mobile phlebotomists. Participants in the prospective study had the option to provide additional blood draws and questionnaires over a 2-month period. Before DNA extraction, prospective study blood samples were shipped either frozen or at room temperature.

The sequenced sample consisted of PBMCs or T cells enriched from blood (not recorded which). This chain joins TRBV7-9 to TRBJ1-6, with no confident D gene call. The sequence derives from a woman in her 30s who had recovered from COVID-19. This receptor carries the CDR3 CASEIPANSPLHF. The DNA is as follows: TGTGCCAGCGAGATACCCGCTAATTCACCCCTCCACTTT.